The entry below describes one T cell receptor (beta chain). No antigen is known for it. The sample belongs to a study of response to subunit inactivated influenza vaccine. Whole-study findings and limits: Every seasonal influenza vaccination brings in few new T cells, the authors suggested.

One entry per CDR3 protein results from TCRdb running MiXCR on the RT-PCR reads. The sample carries some 300,000 distinct CDR3 sequences, about 20% recorded once. V lost 2 bases to trimming and J lost 2 bases, with 6 bases between them. The germline CDR1 and CDR2 sequences are LGHDT and YNNKEL (reference sequence). The CDR3 is 13 residues long. The chain links TRBV3-1 to TRBJ1-2; no firm D call. This TCR derives from a man in his fifties or sixties who received an inactivated influenza vaccine. The sample in question was PBMCs from blood, obtained 21 months after vaccination. The CDR3 DNA is TGTGCCAGCAGCCAAACAGAAAACTATGGCTACACCTTC. Translating gives CASSQTENYGYTF.